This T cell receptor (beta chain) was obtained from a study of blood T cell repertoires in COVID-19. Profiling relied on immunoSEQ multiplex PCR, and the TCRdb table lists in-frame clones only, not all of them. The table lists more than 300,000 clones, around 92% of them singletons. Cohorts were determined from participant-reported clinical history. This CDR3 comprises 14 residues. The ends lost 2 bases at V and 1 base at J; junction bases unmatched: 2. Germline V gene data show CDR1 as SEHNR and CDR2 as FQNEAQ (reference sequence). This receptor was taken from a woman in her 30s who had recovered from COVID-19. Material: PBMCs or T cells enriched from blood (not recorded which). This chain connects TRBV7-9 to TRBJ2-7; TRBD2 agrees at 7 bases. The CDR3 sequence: CASSLPGGSYEQYF. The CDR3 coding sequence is TGTGCCAGCAGCTTACCGGGGGGATCCTACGAGCAGTACTTC.